This T cell receptor beta chain emerged from a study of CD8 T cells in Susac syndrome. This CDR3 spans 15 amino acids. V lost 5 bases and J lost 5; bases outside the gene matches: 12. Per the germline V gene, CDR1 is DFQATT and CDR2 is SNEGSKA (reference sequence). An input of about 0.45 to 1 ug of RNA was subjected to reverse transcription using random hexamers. TCRdb called the immunoSEQ multiplex PCR reads again in MiXCR, with one record for every CDR3 protein. The table records hundreds of thousands of distinct CDR3 sequences, roughly 90% of them present only once. The sequence was obtained from a human donor with multiple sclerosis. The sequenced sample consisted of CD8+ T cells from PBMCs. The chain recombines TRBV20-1 with TRBJ1-5; 7 bases map to TRBD1. CDR3 loop: CSARPLDRDDQPQHF. DNA of the CDR3: TGCAGTGCTCGACCCCTTGACAGGGATGATCAGCCCCAGCATTTT.